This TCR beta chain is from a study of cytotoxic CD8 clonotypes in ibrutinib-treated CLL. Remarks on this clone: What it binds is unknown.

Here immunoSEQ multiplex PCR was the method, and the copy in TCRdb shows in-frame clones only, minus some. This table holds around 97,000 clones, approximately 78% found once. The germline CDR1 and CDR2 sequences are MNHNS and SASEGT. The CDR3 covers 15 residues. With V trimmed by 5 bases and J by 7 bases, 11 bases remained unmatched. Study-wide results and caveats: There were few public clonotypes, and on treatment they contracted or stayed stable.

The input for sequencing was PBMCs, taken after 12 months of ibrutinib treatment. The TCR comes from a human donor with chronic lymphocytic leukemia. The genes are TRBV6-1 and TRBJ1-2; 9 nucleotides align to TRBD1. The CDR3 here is CASSRRDRVSGGYTF. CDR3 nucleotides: TGTGCCAGCAGTCGCCGGGACAGGGTGTCCGGTGGCTACACCTTC.